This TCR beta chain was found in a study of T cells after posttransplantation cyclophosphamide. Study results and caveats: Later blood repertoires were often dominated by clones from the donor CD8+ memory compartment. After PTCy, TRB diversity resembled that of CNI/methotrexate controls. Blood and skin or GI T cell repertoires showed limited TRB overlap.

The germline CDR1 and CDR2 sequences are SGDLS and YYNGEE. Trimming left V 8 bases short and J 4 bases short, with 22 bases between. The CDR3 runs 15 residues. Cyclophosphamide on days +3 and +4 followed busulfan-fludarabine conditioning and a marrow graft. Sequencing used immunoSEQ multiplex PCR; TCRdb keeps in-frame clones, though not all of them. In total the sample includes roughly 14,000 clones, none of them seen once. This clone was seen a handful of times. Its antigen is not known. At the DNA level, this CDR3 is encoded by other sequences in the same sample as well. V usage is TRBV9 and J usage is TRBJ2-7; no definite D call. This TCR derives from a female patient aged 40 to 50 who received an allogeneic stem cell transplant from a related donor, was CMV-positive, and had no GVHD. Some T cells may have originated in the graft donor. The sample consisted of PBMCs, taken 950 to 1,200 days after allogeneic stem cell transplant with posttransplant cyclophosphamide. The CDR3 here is CASIFKQKTAYEQYF. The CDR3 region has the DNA TGTGCCAGTATTTTCAAACAGAAGACGGCATACGAGCAGTACTTC.